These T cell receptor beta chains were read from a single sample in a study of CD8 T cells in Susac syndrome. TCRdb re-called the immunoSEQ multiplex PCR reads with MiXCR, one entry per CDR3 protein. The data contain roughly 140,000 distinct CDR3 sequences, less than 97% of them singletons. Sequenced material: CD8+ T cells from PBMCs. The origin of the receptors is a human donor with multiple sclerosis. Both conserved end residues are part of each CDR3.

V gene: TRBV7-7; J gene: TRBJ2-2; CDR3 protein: CASSLEIADRGGELFF
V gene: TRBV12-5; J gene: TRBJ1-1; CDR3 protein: CASGNFGTEAFF
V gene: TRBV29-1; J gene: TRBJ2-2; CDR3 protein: CSVLQRGASTGELFF
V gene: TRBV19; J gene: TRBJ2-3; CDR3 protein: CATLAADTQYF
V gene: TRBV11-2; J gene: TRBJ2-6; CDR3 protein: CASSLFMAGAIPGANVLTF
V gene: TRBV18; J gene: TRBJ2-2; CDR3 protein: CASTLGGELFF
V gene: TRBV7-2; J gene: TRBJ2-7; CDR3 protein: CASSPSPRYEQYF
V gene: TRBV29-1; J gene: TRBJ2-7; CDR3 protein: CSVEEIAGDAYEQYF
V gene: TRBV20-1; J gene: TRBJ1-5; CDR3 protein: CSASLLQGAISNQPQHF
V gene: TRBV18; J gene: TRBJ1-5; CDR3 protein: CASSPQDSYNQPQHF